A single sample gave rise to the 14 T cell receptor beta chains below, sequenced in a study of shared clonotypes between healthy human individuals. Sequenced by immunoSEQ multiplex PCR; TCRdb stores in-frame clones only, minus some. Of approximately 2,000,000 clones listed, less than 95% are singletons. Sequencing input: naive CD4+ T cells from PBMCs. The subset was: CD45RA+ positively selected. All receptors derive from a man between 18 and 35 years old in good health. Some clones in this sample may be carry-over from other donors' samples.

Only a few counts were recorded for this clone. Within the sample, other DNA sequences also encode this same CDR3. The chain carries TRBV2 and TRBJ1-1; D unresolved. There are 12 residues in the CDR3. V lost 6 bases, J lost 2 bases, and 7 bases lay in between. Germline assignment: CDR1 SNHLY and CDR2 FYNNEI. The CDR3 nucleotides read TGTGCCAGCAGGCGGGGTAACACTGAAGCTTTCTTT. As protein: CASRRGNTEAFF. The complete variable domain, with remaining parts taken from reference TRBV2 and TRBJ1-1, reads EPEVTQTPSHQVTQMGQEVILRCVPISNHLYFYWYRQILGQKVEFLVSFYNNEISEKSEIFDDQFSVERPDGSNFTLKIRSTKLEDSAMYFCASRRGNTEAFFGQGTRLTVV.

V gene TRBV21-1 combines with J gene TRBJ2-4; the table's D call of TRBD2 was not tested on the DNA. TRBV21-1 is flagged as a pseudogene. The CDR3 spans 17 residues. Here the CDR3 DNA reads TGTGCCAGCAGCAAAGCGCCCCCTGGACTAGCCAAAAACATTCAGTACTTC. It translates to CASSKAPPGLAKNIQYF.

This chain uses TRBV2 with TRBJ2-5, with 7 bases aligning to TRBD2. The CDR3 is made up of 12 amino acids. In germline, CDR1 is SNHLY, CDR2 FYNNEI. V was pared by 6 bases and J by 9 bases, with 7 bases of the junction left unmatched. In DNA form, the CDR3 reads TGTGCCAGCAGAGAGGGCGGGAGTGCCCAGTACTTC. Amino acid sequence: CASREGGSAQYF.

This clone was counted a single time. The chain is built from TRBV7-9 and TRBJ1-2; 12 nucleotides match TRBD1. J was trimmed by 3 bases and V by 4 bases; bases with no gene match: 12. Germline CDR1 SEHNR, CDR2 FQNEAQ (reference sequence). The CDR3 runs to 18 residues. For the CDR3, the DNA is TGTGCCAGCAGCTCTCGATCCGGGACAGGGGGCCGTGACTATGGCTACACCTTC. It yields the protein CASSSRSGTGGRDYGYTF.

J is TRBJ1-5 and V is TRBV29-1; D gene ambiguous. This CDR3 comprises 13 residues. Germline V gene data show CDR1 as SQVTM and CDR2 as ANQGSEA. V was clipped by 4 bases and J by 1 base, with 8 bases between them. CDR3 sequence reads: CSVGSYSNQPQHF. The CDR3 nucleotides are TGCAGCGTTGGAAGCTACAGCAATCAGCCCCAGCATTTT.

The chain is built from TRBV6-4 and TRBJ2-1; 9 bases are a match to TRBD1. Trimming took 7 bases from V and 8 from J; bases not matched to a gene: 9. This CDR3 comprises 14 residues. Germline V lookup: CDR1 MRHNA, CDR2 SNTAGT. The chain's CDR3 is CASKPGQGHHEQFF. CDR3 nucleotides: TGTGCCAGCAAACCGGGACAGGGACATCATGAGCAGTTCTTC.

The chain links TRBV7-9 to TRBJ1-6; D call uncertain. Trimming shortened V by 4 bases and J by 10 bases, and 11 bases separated the two germline ends. CDR1 is SEHNR and CDR2 is FQNEAQ in the germline V gene (reference sequence). This CDR3 is built from 13 residues. The CDR3 nucleotides read TGTGCCAGCAGCTATGCCGCTACCTCACCCCTCCACTTT. This codes for CASSYAATSPLHF.

The CDR3 reads CATSRDQGSGTEAFF. DNA of the CDR3: TGTGCCACCAGCAGAGATCAGGGGTCGGGAACTGAAGCTTTCTTT. The V and J genes are TRBV15 and TRBJ1-1, with D perhaps matching TRBD1 (6 bases). The V gene lost 0 bases and the J gene lost 5 bases, with 13 bases spanning the gap. The CDR3 covers 15 residues. Germline-derived CDR1 and CDR2 are LNHNV and YYDKDF (reference sequence).

The chain couples TRBV4-1 to TRBJ2-3, with D possibly TRBD1 on 6 matching bases. Trimming cost V 4 bases and J 8 bases, with 16 bases left between them. The germline V gene encodes CDR1 MGHRA and CDR2 YSYEKL. CDR3 length: 14 amino acids. The CDR3 here is CASSPTTTGSTQYF. CDR3 sequence (DNA): TGCGCCAGCAGCCCTACTACAACAGGGAGTACGCAGTATTTT.

The chain combines TRBV5-8 with TRBJ2-1, with 10 nucleotides matching TRBD2. With 4 bases clipped from V and 8 bases from J, the junction kept 9 bases outside the gene matches. The CDR3 spans 15 residues. Germline lookup yields CDR1 SGHTS and CDR2 YDEGEE. The CDR3 region has the DNA TGTGCCAGCAGCACAAGGTCTAGCGGGAGTTATGAGCAGTTCTTC. Protein sequence: CASSTRSSGSYEQFF.

In this sample, this clone turned up once. This rearrangement joins TRBV5-1 to TRBJ2-7; D not resolved. In germline, CDR1 is SGHRS, CDR2 YFSETQ. CDR3 length equals 14 residues. Deletions cut 4 bases from V and 2 bases from J, with 13 bases between. CDR3 nucleotides: TGCGCCAGCAGCCCACTTGCGCCTACCTACGAGCAGTACTTC. Its translation is CASSPLAPTYEQYF.

V and J are TRBV6-6 and TRBJ2-4; a possible D gene is TRBD2 (5 bases). This CDR3 comprises 15 residues. The V gene's germline CDR1 is MNHNY and CDR2 SVGAGI (reference sequence). Trimming removed 3 bases from V and 1 base from J, with 10 bases in between. CDR3 nucleotide sequence: TGTGCCAGCAGTTATGGGCTAGCCGCCAAAAACATTCAGTACTTC. This encodes CASSYGLAAKNIQYF.

The V call is TRBV19, the J call TRBJ2-1; perhaps TRBD2 as D (5 bases). Germline values: CDR1 LNHDA, CDR2 SQIVND (reference sequence). V lost 3 bases to trimming and J lost 6 bases, with 15 bases between them. The CDR3 has 15 amino acids. This CDR3 reads CASSMEDLYSNEQFF. CDR3 DNA: TGTGCCAGTAGTATGGAGGACTTATACTCCAATGAGCAGTTCTTC.

The chain couples TRBV6-5 to TRBJ2-7; D unclear. CDR1 is MNHEY, CDR2 SVGAGI, per germline. V lost 6 bases and J lost 3, with 6 bases in between. The CDR3 loop spans 11 amino acids. The CDR3 nucleotides read TGTGCCAGCAGACTGCGCTACGAGCAGTACTTC. Translating it yields CASRLRYEQYF.